The source of this T cell receptor beta chain is a study of cytomegalovirus exposure and HLA in healthy donors. Turning to the study itself: Earlier sequencing of 150 million to 200 million T cells yielded about 120 million unique TCR beta sequences.

Germline V gives CDR1 SGHAT, CDR2 FQNNGV. CDR3 size: 18 residues. Losses at the gene ends were 5 bases for V and 0 bases for J; bases not matched to a gene: 8. It was with 60 Vbeta and 13 Jbeta primers that the PCR ran. TCRdb's copy holds only in-frame clones and misses some; the assay was immunoSEQ multiplex PCR. The table lists a few hundred thousand clones, over 90% of them singletons. Study-level findings and limits: Later on, a genetic analysis was performed. It linked a missense variant in DCLRE1C with V- and J-gene trimming of TCR beta. Rates of TCR association differed by HLA locus in a later analysis, with DRB1 highest and HLA-C lowest.

Note on this clone: Its matching antigen is unknown.

The source is a girl aged 2 to 10 in good health and CMV-seronegative. V and J are TRBV11-2 and TRBJ2-2, with 11 bases matching TRBD2. Input material: PBMCs. Here the CDR3 DNA reads TGTGCCAGCAGCCCCCGTGGGGGACTAGCGGCGAACACCGGGGAGCTGTTTTTT. Translated, it gives CASSPRGGLAANTGELFF.